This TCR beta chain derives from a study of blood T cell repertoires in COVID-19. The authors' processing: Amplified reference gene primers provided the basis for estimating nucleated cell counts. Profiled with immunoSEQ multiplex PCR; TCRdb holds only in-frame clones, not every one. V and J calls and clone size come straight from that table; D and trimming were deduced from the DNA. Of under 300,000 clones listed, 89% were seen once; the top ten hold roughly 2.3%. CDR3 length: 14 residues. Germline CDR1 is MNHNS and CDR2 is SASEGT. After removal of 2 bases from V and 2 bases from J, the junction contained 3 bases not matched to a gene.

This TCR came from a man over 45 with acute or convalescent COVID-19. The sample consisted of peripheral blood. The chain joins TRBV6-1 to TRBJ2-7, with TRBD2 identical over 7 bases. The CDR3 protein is CASSENGGAYEQYF. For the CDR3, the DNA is TGTGCCAGCAGTGAAAATGGGGGGGCCTACGAGCAGTACTTC.